These 9 T cell receptor beta chains were sequenced from one sample in a study of regulatory T cells. Points from the study as a whole: In CD3G-deficient patients, conventional CD4+ T cells were enriched for hydrophobic CDR3 residues at positions 6 and 7.

Primers: 52 TRBV forward and 13 TRBJ reverse. TCRdb's copy holds only in-frame clones and misses some; the assay was immunoSEQ multiplex PCR. Counted here are roughly 30,000 clones, 85% to 95% occurring once; the ten biggest clones make up roughly 1.5%. No antigen has been assigned to these receptors. Sequences were obtained from conventional CD4+ T cells sorted from blood. The receptors were gathered from a person under 30 with CD3G deficiency.

The chain recombines TRBV19 with TRBJ2-7; no definite D call. From germline, CDR1 is LNHDA and CDR2 SQIVND (reference sequence). V was cut by 6 bases and J by 3 bases, with 6 bases left in between. The CDR3 is made up of 11 amino acids. Here the CDR3 DNA reads TGTGCCAGTAGAGAATACTACGAGCAGTACTTC. Its translation: CASREYYEQYF.

This chain joins TRBV7-8 and TRBJ2-5, with 8 bases matching TRBD2. The J call could be wrong; TRBJ2-7 is a better fit for the DNA end. This CDR3 comprises 15 residues. Germline V CDR1 and CDR2: SGHVS, FQNEAQ. CDR3 sequence (DNA): TGTGCCAGCAGCTTAGGGGGGACTAGTCTCCACGAGCAGTACTTC. It codes for CASSLGGTSLHEQYF.

The V and J genes are TRBV7-9 and TRBJ1-4; 11 nucleotides agree with TRBD1. V gave up 2 bases and J gave up 9 bases; unmatched junction bases: 5. The CDR3 extends over 15 amino acids. CDR1 and CDR2 (germline): SEHNR, FQNEAQ (reference sequence). CDR3 nucleotides: TGTGCCAGCAGCTTAAAGGGGACAGGGGGGCAAAAACTGTTTTTT. Protein product: CASSLKGTGGQKLFF. The full variable domain, in which reference TRBV7-9 and TRBJ1-4 provide the parts outside the CDR3, is DTGVSQNPRHKITKRGQNVTFRCDPISEHNRLYWYRQTLGQGPEFLTYFQNEAQLEKSRLLSDRFSAERPKGSFSTLEIQRTEQGDSAMYLCASSLKGTGGQKLFFGSGTQLSVL.

In its sample, this clone was seen once. The V and J genes are TRBV5-4 and TRBJ2-5; 10 bases line up with TRBD1. Germline V gives CDR1 SGHNT, CDR2 YYREEE (reference sequence). The CDR3 totals 14 residues. With V trimmed by 3 bases and J by 4 bases, 3 bases remained unmatched. As DNA, the CDR3 is TGTGCCAGCAGCTCCCGGGACAGGGGAGAGACCCAGTACTTC. Protein product: CASSSRDRGETQYF.

The chain is built from TRBV5-1 and TRBJ2-3, with a possible D match to TRBD1 (6 bases). With 3 bases removed from V and 0 bases from J, the gap between germline ends came to 11 bases. Looked up from germline, CDR1 is SGHRS and CDR2 is YFSETQ. The CDR3 has 15 residues. CDR3 amino acids: CASSSGTHSTDTQYF. The CDR3, as DNA: TGCGCCAGCAGCTCCGGGACACATAGCACAGATACGCAGTATTTT.

The chain combines TRBV7-2 with TRBJ1-1; D possibly corresponds to TRBD1 (6 bases). The V end lost 5 bases, the J end lost 7 bases, and 11 bases lay between the germline ends. CDR3 length: 12 residues. CDR1 and CDR2 (germline): SGHTA, FQGNSA. This CDR3 reads CASSEQGFEAFF. The CDR3 DNA is TGTGCCAGCAGCGAACAGGGTTTTGAAGCTTTCTTT.

The rearrangement uses TRBV7-2 and TRBJ2-7; no reliable D call. This CDR3 is built from 13 residues. Looked up from germline, CDR1 is SGHTA and CDR2 is FQGNSA. V lost 1 base to trimming and J lost 6 bases, with 10 bases between them. Here the CDR3 DNA reads TGTGCCAGCAGCTTAGAGTTGCTGGCCGAGCAGTACTTC. It codes for CASSLELLAEQYF.

Here the CDR3 DNA reads TGTGCCAGCAGCCCTGATAGCGACAATGAGCAGTTCTTC. It translates to CASSPDSDNEQFF. V gene TRBV11-2 combines with J gene TRBJ2-1; D possibly corresponds to TRBD2 (5 bases). This CDR3 is 13 amino acids long. Germline V gene data show CDR1 as SGHAT and CDR2 as FQNNGV. Trimming cost V 5 bases and J 5 bases, with 10 bases left between them.

V and J are TRBV5-1 and TRBJ1-1; TRBD1 aligns across 7 bases. The V segment lost 0 bases and the J segment 7 bases; nucleotides outside the gene matches: 3. Looked up from germline, CDR1 is SGHRS and CDR2 is YFSETQ. This CDR3 contains 13 residues. In DNA form, the CDR3 reads TGCGCCAGCAGCTTGGAGGGGGCCAATGAAGCTTTCTTT. This gives the protein CASSLEGANEAFF.